This T cell receptor (beta chain) was recorded in a study of blood T cell repertoires in COVID-19. Study-wide context: The study drew acute and convalescent COVID-19 samples from the United States, Italy and Spain. Sources were T cells, B-cell-depleted T cells, or PBMCs; the material itself was cDNA or gDNA.

Original analysis: For nucleated cells, counts were estimated from reference gene primer amplification. Libraries were prepared by immunoSEQ multiplex PCR; TCRdb keeps only in-frame clonotypes and omits some of them. For V, J and clone size, that table is used; D and trimming come from the DNA. The sample has 150,000 to 200,000 clones, about 81% seen once. CDR3 size: 13 residues. From germline, CDR1 is SGHTA and CDR2 FQGNSA. J gave up 4 bases and V 5 bases, and 3 bases lay outside the gene matches. The specimen was peripheral blood. The TCR comes from a woman in her seventies with acute or convalescent COVID-19. The chain uses TRBV7-2 and TRBJ1-2; 8 bases are shared with TRBD1. This CDR3 is CASSPTGGYGYTF. For the CDR3, the DNA is TGTGCCAGCAGCCCTACAGGGGGCTATGGCTACACCTTC.